These 26 T cell receptor beta chains came from one sample sequenced in a study of T cell responses to AZD1222 COVID-19 vaccine. Profiled with immunoSEQ multiplex PCR; TCRdb holds only in-frame clones, not every one. Of tens of thousands of clones listed, approximately 90% are singletons. Sample: peripheral blood, taken 28 days after the second AZD1222 dose. These receptors originate from an adult who received the AZD1222 COVID-19 vaccine.

The chain carries TRBV5-6 and TRBJ2-7, with a tentative D call TRBD1 (5 bases). V was cut by 2 bases and J by 5 bases, with 11 bases left in between. The length of the CDR3 is 13 residues. Germline CDR1 SGHDT, CDR2 YYEEEE. In DNA, the CDR3 is TGTGCCAGCAGCTTTACAGGTTTCGACGAGCAGTACTTC. This gives the protein CASSFTGFDEQYF.

This rearrangement joins TRBV7-3 to TRBJ2-1; D is possibly TRBD1 or TRBD2 (6 bases each). V was pared by 1 base and J by 8 bases, with 12 bases between. The length of the CDR3 is 14 residues. Germline V gene data show CDR1 as SGHTA and CDR2 as FQGTGA. The CDR3 coding sequence is TGTGCCAGCAGCTTAAGGGGGGCCCGCGATGAGCAGTTCTTC. Amino acid sequence: CASSLRGARDEQFF.

This clone was counted a single time. The rearrangement uses TRBV9 and TRBJ2-2; the match to TRBD1 covers 10 bases. The germline V gene encodes CDR1 SGDLS and CDR2 YYNGEE. This CDR3 contains 17 residues. Trimming removed 3 bases from V and 6 bases from J; junction bases left unmatched: 11. The CDR3 sequence is CASSENRDRGSAGELFF. In nucleotides, the CDR3 is TGTGCCAGCAGCGAGAACCGGGACAGGGGTTCGGCCGGGGAGCTGTTTTTT. Based on the CDR3 plus reference TRBV9 and TRBJ2-2, the full variable domain is DSGVTQTPKHLITATGQRVTLRCSPRSGDLSVYWYQQSLDQGLQFLIQYYNGEERAKGNILERFSAQQFPDLHSELNLSSLELGDSALYFCASSENRDRGSAGELFFGEGSRLTVL.

The rearrangement links TRBV27 to TRBJ2-3; 8 bases map to TRBD2. This CDR3 is 19 amino acids long. Unmatched junction bases numbered 21, after V lost 7 bases and J lost 3 bases. From germline, CDR1 is MNHEY and CDR2 SMNVEV (reference sequence). CDR3 protein: CASTPGETSANLRTDTQYF. In DNA, the CDR3 is TGTGCCAGCACCCCCGGGGAGACTAGCGCTAACCTGAGAACAGATACGCAGTATTTT.

The genes are TRBV2 and TRBJ1-1; D unresolved. With 3 bases removed from V and 7 bases from J, the gap between germline ends came to 9 bases. The CDR3 spans 12 residues. Germline V lookup: CDR1 SNHLY, CDR2 FYNNEI. Written as DNA, the CDR3 is TGTGCCAGCAGTGACCATAAGGGTGAAGCTTTCTTT. It specifies CASSDHKGEAFF.

This clone turned up a few times. The CDR3 region has the DNA TGTGCCAGCAGCCAGAAACAGGGATACGGCTCCTACAATGAGCAGTTCTTC. This codes for CASSQKQGYGSYNEQFF. V is TRBV5-4 and J is TRBJ2-1, with D possibly matching TRBD1 (6 bases). CDR1 SGHNT and CDR2 YYREEE come from the germline V gene (reference sequence). V gave up 4 bases and J gave up 0 bases, with 17 bases separating them. CDR3 length: 17 amino acids.

The J gene is TRBJ1-1, the V gene TRBV2; a possible D gene is TRBD1 (6 bases). Per the germline V gene, CDR1 is SNHLY and CDR2 is FYNNEI. The CDR3 loop spans 15 amino acids. Trimming pared 4 bases from V and 4 bases from J, leaving 16 bases between. The CDR3 bases are TGTGCCAGCAGTGCCGGGGGGGCTTTAATCACTGAAGCTTTCTTT. The encoded protein is CASSAGGALITEAFF.

V and J are TRBV4-1 and TRBJ2-7; possible D gene TRBD2, 6 bases. The V gene lost 0 bases and the J gene lost 0 bases, with 24 bases spanning the gap. CDR3 size: 20 residues. The germline CDR1 and CDR2 sequences are MGHRA and YSYEKL. CDR3 sequence (DNA): TGCGCCAGCAGCCAAGATAGGACTTTGCGGGGCCGGGACCTCTCCTACGAGCAGTACTTC. It encodes CASSQDRTLRGRDLSYEQYF.

This chain joins TRBV11-3 and TRBJ2-7; D gene uncertain. The CDR3 consists of 14 residues. CDR1 is SGHNT and CDR2 is YENEEA in the germline V gene. V was shortened by 3 bases and J by 0 bases, with 9 bases between the two germline ends. CDR3 loop: CASSFAQNSYEQYF. Written as DNA, the CDR3 is TGTGCCAGCAGCTTTGCACAGAACTCCTACGAGCAGTACTTC.

The rearrangement links TRBV7-8 to TRBJ2-7; the D gene is possibly TRBD1 (6 bases). V was trimmed by 1 base and J by 9 bases, leaving 19 bases between them. This CDR3 comprises 15 residues. Germline V gives CDR1 SGHVS, CDR2 FQNEAQ. In nucleotides, the CDR3 is TGTGCCAGCAGCTTAGATGGGGGCCGAGATAAACGGCAGTACTTC. Amino acid sequence: CASSLDGGRDKRQYF. Combining the CDR3 with reference TRBV7-8 and TRBJ2-7 gives the whole variable domain GAGVSQSPRYKVAKRGQDVALRCDPISGHVSLFWYQQALGQGPEFLTYFQNEAQLDKSGLPSDRFFAERPEGSVSTLKIQRTQQEDSAVYLCASSLDGGRDKRQYFGPGTRLTVT.

The rearrangement uses TRBV7-3 and TRBJ2-3, with 7 bases lining up with TRBD2. Germline CDR1 is SGHTA and CDR2 is FQGTGA. The CDR3 totals 16 residues. Trimming at V came to 2 bases and at J to 1 base, leaving 6 bases not matched to a gene. In DNA form, the CDR3 reads TGTGCCAGCAGCTTAGGGGGGGTCCTTGGCACAGATACGCAGTATTTT. It codes for CASSLGGVLGTDTQYF.

This clone was detected only once. The CDR3: CASSLERTDYQPQHF. The DNA of the CDR3 is TGTGCCAGCAGCTTAGAGCGGACAGATTATCAGCCCCAGCATTTT. The genes are TRBV7-8 and TRBJ1-5, with D maybe TRBD1 (6 bases). The length of the CDR3 is 15 residues. The germline V gene encodes CDR1 SGHVS and CDR2 FQNEAQ. V was cut by 1 base and J by 5 bases, with 12 bases left in between. The variable domain in full, with the rest retrieved from reference TRBV7-8 and TRBJ1-5, is GAGVSQSPRYKVAKRGQDVALRCDPISGHVSLFWYQQALGQGPEFLTYFQNEAQLDKSGLPSDRFFAERPEGSVSTLKIQRTQQEDSAVYLCASSLERTDYQPQHFGDGTRLSIL.

This chain links TRBV18 with TRBJ2-2; 8 nucleotides agree with TRBD2. The trim removed 0 bases at V and 4 bases at J, leaving 7 bases unmatched. There are 17 residues in the CDR3. Germline CDR1 reads KGHSH; CDR2 reads LQKENI. The CDR3 spells CASSPPGAGGLTGELFF. CDR3 coding DNA: TGTGCCAGCTCACCACCAGGTGCGGGAGGCCTCACCGGGGAGCTGTTTTTT. Based on the CDR3 plus reference TRBV18 and TRBJ2-2, the full variable domain is NAGVMQNPRHLVRRRGQEARLRCSPMKGHSHVYWYRQLPEEGLKFMVYLQKENIIDESGMPKERFSAEFPKEGPSILRIQQVVRGDSAAYFCASSPPGAGGLTGELFFGEGSRLTVL.

The rearrangement uses TRBV4-3 and TRBJ2-3; 9 bases map to TRBD2. Trimming took 0 bases from V and 6 from J; bases not matched to a gene: 7. Germline V gene data show CDR1 as LGHNA and CDR2 as YSLEER. The CDR3 covers 16 residues. The CDR3 reads CASSQDRAGGSDTQYF. The CDR3 DNA is TGCGCCAGCAGCCAAGATAGGGCGGGAGGGAGCGATACGCAGTATTTT.

This clone was picked up one time. The chain joins TRBV6-5 to TRBJ2-3; TRBD1 agrees at 8 bases. The CDR3 is 13 amino acids. V trimming: 9 bases; J trimming: 7 bases; junction bases outside the gene matches: 9. Germline CDR1 MNHEY, CDR2 SVGAGI. The CDR3 DNA sequence: TGTGCCAGTACAGGGCAGGGGGCGAATACGCAGTATTTT. Amino acid sequence: CASTGQGANTQYF.

The gene calls are TRBV4-1 and TRBJ1-1; unclear D gene. The germline V and J ends were trimmed by 1 base and 4 bases, with 10 bases remaining between them. The CDR3 consists of 14 residues. CDR1 and CDR2 from the germline V gene are MGHRA and YSYEKL. The CDR3 loop is CASSQGPGSTEAFF. The CDR3 coding sequence is TGCGCCAGCAGCCAAGGTCCGGGGAGCACTGAAGCTTTCTTT.

In DNA form, the CDR3 reads TGTGCCAGCAGTGAGACAGCCGGCTCTGGAAACACCATATATTTT. Encoded protein: CASSETAGSGNTIYF. V and J are TRBV6-1 and TRBJ1-3, with D possibly matching TRBD1 (5 bases). Trimming pared 3 bases from V and 0 bases from J, leaving 9 bases between. CDR1 is MNHNS, CDR2 SASEGT, per germline. This CDR3 is built from 15 residues.

The chain couples TRBV4-2 to TRBJ1-5; 9 bases are shared with TRBD1. There are 17 residues in the CDR3. Germline-derived CDR1 and CDR2 are LGHNA and YNFKEQ. V shed 2 bases, J shed 3 bases, and the junction held 8 bases outside the gene matches. The CDR3 region is CASSQTRGQGPNQPQHF. The CDR3 nucleotides are TGTGCCAGCAGCCAAACCCGGGGACAGGGTCCCAATCAGCCCCAGCATTTT.

This sequence joins TRBV28 and TRBJ2-2; D is possibly TRBD1 (6 bases). The CDR3 extends over 14 amino acids. V was clipped by 6 bases and J by 0 bases, with 8 bases between them. Germline CDR1 MDHEN, CDR2 SYDVKM. In nucleotides, the CDR3 is TGTGCCAGCAGGGGGGCTTCGAACACCGGGGAGCTGTTTTTT. Protein: CASRGASNTGELFF. Based on the CDR3 plus reference TRBV28 and TRBJ2-2, the full variable domain is DVKVTQSSRYLVKRTGEKVFLECVQDMDHENMFWYRQDPGLGLRLIYFSYDVKMKEKGDIPEGYSVSREKKERFSLILESASTNQTSMYLCASRGASNTGELFFGEGSRLTVL.

This rearrangement joins TRBV18 to TRBJ2-5, with D hard to call. V was pared by 3 bases and J by 2 bases, with 7 bases between. The germline V gene has CDR1 KGHSH and CDR2 LQKENI. The CDR3 length is 13 residues. CDR3 sequence (DNA): TGTGCCAGCTCACCCGGTCATCAAGAGACCCAGTACTTC. Protein: CASSPGHQETQYF.

A remark on this clone: A read error may produce the germline difference seen at one junction end. The V call is TRBV28, the J call TRBJ1-3; possibly TRBD1 for D (5 bases). This CDR3 is 12 amino acids long. Germline V lookup: CDR1 MDHEN, CDR2 SYDVKM. CDR3 sequence reads: CASDLSGQHRDF. CDR3 sequence (DNA): TGTGCCAGCGATTTAAGCGGACAACACAGAGATTTT.

The rearrangement uses TRBV6-4 and TRBJ2-3, with 9 bases identical to TRBD1. The CDR3 extends over 17 amino acids. The junction had 11 bases not matched to a gene; V was cut back by 2 bases and J by 5 bases. Germline lookup yields CDR1 MRHNA and CDR2 SNTAGT. DNA of the CDR3: TGTGCCAGCAGTGACACCCCGCCGGGACAGGGTGTAGATACGCAGTATTTT. Translation: CASSDTPPGQGVDTQYF.

The V call is TRBV7-9, the J call TRBJ2-1, with D perhaps matching TRBD1 (6 bases). CDR3 length: 15 residues. From germline, CDR1 is SEHNR and CDR2 FQNEAQ (reference sequence). Trimming removed 2 bases at V and 6 bases at J, with 14 bases between. CDR3: CASSLIARGSNEQFF. For the CDR3, the DNA is TGTGCCAGCAGCTTAATCGCCAGGGGAAGCAATGAGCAGTTCTTC.

The rearrangement joins TRBV2 to TRBJ1-2; 7 bases agree with TRBD1. Per germline, CDR1 SNHLY and CDR2 FYNNEI. There are 14 residues in the CDR3. V dropped 4 bases and J dropped 4; count of bases not matched to a gene: 6. CDR3 sequence: CASSGEQGSYGYTF. DNA of the CDR3: TGTGCCAGCAGTGGCGAACAGGGGTCCTATGGCTACACCTTC.

The count of this clone is one. The chain has TRBV30 and TRBJ2-1, with a possible D match to TRBD2 (6 bases). V was cut by 5 bases and J by 4 bases, with 15 bases left in between. From germline, CDR1 is GTSNPN and CDR2 SVGIG (reference sequence). The CDR3 is made up of 14 amino acids. CDR3: CAWVVGTPYNEQFF. CDR3 nucleotides: TGTGCCTGGGTGGTCGGGACTCCATACAATGAGCAGTTCTTC.

This clone was counted only a few times. V is TRBV5-5 and J is TRBJ2-3, with D unresolved. Trimming left V 2 bases short and J 3 bases short, with 7 bases between. Germline CDR1 reads SGHKS; CDR2 reads YYEKEE (reference sequence). The CDR3 has 13 residues. The CDR3 DNA sequence: TGTGCCAGCAGCTTCCGACCTACAGATACGCAGTATTTT. Translation gives CASSFRPTDTQYF.